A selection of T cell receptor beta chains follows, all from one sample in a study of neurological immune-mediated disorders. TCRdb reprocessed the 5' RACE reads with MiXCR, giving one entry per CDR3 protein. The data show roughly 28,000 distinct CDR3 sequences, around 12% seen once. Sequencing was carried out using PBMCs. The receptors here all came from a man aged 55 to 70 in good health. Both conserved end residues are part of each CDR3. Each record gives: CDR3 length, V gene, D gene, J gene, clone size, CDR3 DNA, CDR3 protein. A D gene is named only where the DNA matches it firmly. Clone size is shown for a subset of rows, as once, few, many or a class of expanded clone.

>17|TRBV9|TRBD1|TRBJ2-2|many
TGTGCCAGCAGCTTCGAGTCCGGGACAGGGTTTCCCGGGGAGCTGTTTTTT
CASSFESGTGFPGELFF
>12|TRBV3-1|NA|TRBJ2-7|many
TGTGCCAGCAGCCAAGGTCCCTACGAGCAGTACTTC
CASSQGPYEQYF
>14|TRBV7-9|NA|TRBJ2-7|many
TGTGCCAGCAGCTTAATGGGGGTCGGGGACGAGCAGTACTTC
CASSLMGVGDEQYF
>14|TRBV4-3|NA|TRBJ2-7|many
TGCGCCAGCAGCCAAGTTTGGGCCCCCTACGAGCAGTACTTC
CASSQVWAPYEQYF
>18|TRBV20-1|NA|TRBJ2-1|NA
TGCAGTGCGGAAACTAGCTGGGGGGCCCATCTCTCCTACAATGAGCAGTTCTTC
CSAETSWGAHLSYNEQFF
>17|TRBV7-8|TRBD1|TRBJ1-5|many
TGTGCCAGCAGCTTATCCCTACAGGGGGAAGTAAGTCAGCCCCAGCATTTT
CASSLSLQGEVSQPQHF
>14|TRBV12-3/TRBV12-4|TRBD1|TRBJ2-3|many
TGTGCCAGCAACGGACAGGGGATCGCAGATACGCAGTATTTT
CASNGQGIADTQYF
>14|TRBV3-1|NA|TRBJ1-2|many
TGTGCCAGCAGTCGGGACCGTGACATCTATGGCTACACCTTC
CASSRDRDIYGYTF
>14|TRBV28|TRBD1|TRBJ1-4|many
TGTGCCAGCACCGAACAGGGGGGTAATGAAAAACTGTTTTTT
CASTEQGGNEKLFF
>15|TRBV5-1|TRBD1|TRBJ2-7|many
TGCGCCAGCAGCTTGGCCCTCGGGACAGGGTACGAGCAGTACTTC
CASSLALGTGYEQYF
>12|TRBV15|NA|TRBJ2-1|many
TGTGCCACCGGTGGAGCCTACAATGAGCAGTTCTTC
CATGGAYNEQFF
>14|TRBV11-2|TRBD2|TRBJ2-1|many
TGTGCCAGCAGCTTTAGCGGGGGGGCCGATGAGCAGTTCTTC
CASSFSGGADEQFF
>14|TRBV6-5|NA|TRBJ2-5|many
TGTGCCAGCAGTTCTGACGCGGGCCGAGAGACCCAGTACTTC
CASSSDAGRETQYF
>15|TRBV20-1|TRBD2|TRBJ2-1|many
TGCAGTGCCAAAAAGGGACTAGCGGGTTACAATGAGCAGTTCTTC
CSAKKGLAGYNEQFF
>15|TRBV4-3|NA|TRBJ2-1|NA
TGCGCCAGCAGCCAAGTCCGGAGCTCCTACAATGAGCAGTTCTTC
CASSQVRSSYNEQFF
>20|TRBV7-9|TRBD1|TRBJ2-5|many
TGTGCCAGCAGCTCCAAACCCGGGACAGCTACCGAGTCGATGTCGGAGACCCAGTACTTC
CASSSKPGTATESMSETQYF
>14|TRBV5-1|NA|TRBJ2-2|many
TGCGCCAGCAGAGACAGGACAAACACCGGGGAGCTGTTTTTT
CASRDRTNTGELFF
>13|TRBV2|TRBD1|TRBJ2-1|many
TGTGCCAGCATGACCGACAGGGACAATGAGCAGTTCTTC
CASMTDRDNEQFF
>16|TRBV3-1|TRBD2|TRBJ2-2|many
TGTGCCAGCAGCTTTGGACTAGCGGGATACACCGGGGAGCTGTTTTTT
CASSFGLAGYTGELFF
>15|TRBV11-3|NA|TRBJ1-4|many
TGTGCCAGCAGCCGGCAGTCCGGGGGGCGAGAAAAACTGTTTTTT
CASSRQSGGREKLFF
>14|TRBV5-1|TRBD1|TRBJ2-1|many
TGCGCCAGCAGCTCGGGACAGGGTTTCGTTGAGCAGTTCTTC
CASSSGQGFVEQFF
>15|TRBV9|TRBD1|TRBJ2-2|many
TGTGCCAGCAGCATCCGGGACAGGGGAGCCGGGGAGCTGTTTTTT
CASSIRDRGAGELFF
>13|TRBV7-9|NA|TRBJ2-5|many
TGTGCCAGCAGCTTCGAGGGCCGGGAGACCCAGTACTTC
CASSFEGRETQYF
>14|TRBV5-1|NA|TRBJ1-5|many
TGCGCCAGCAGGGTGGGGGAACCGACGGGGCCCCAGCATTTT
CASRVGEPTGPQHF
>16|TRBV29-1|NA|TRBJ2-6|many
TGCAGCGCTGAACTCGTTGGTAGCACTGGGGCCAACGTCCTGTCTTTC
CSAELVGSTGANVLSF
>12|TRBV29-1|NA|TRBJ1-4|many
TGCAGCGTTTGGGGTAATCAGGAAAAACTGTTTTTT
CSVWGNQEKLFF